The clone carrying this TCR beta chain was seen many times. V dropped 4 bases and J dropped 1 base, with 8 bases sitting between them. CDR1 is SGHRS and CDR2 is YFSETQ in the germline V gene. The CDR3 totals 13 residues. These data are taken from a study of chronic HIV infection and antiretroviral therapy. From the 5' RACE reads, TCRdb called clonotypes with MiXCR, one entry per CDR3 protein. The sample lists about 31,000 distinct CDR3 sequences; over 7.5% were seen once. The V gene is TRBV5-1, the J gene TRBJ2-5; perhaps TRBD2 as D (7 bases). Sequencing was carried out using peripheral blood. The clonotype was recovered from an adult who had HIV and had not received antiretroviral therapy, or was an uninfected healthy control (not recorded which). CDR3 coding DNA: TGCGCCAGCAGCCGGGGGGCCCAAGAGACCCAGTACTTC. This codes for CASSRGAQETQYF.